This passage covers 16 T cell receptor beta chains from one sample sequenced in a study of post-analysis software for immune sequencing data. Every TCR beta cDNA library bore unique molecular identifiers. TCRdb called the PCR reads again in MiXCR, with one record for every CDR3 protein. The profile covers hundreds of thousands of distinct CDR3 sequences, with 36% appearing a single time and 4.5% to 5.5% taken by the ten largest. Study results and limitations: Five TRBV segments occurring more often in patients than controls included TRBV5-6, TRBV5-1 and TRBV20-1.

No antigens are known for them. Input material: blood. These receptors all come from a girl between 10 and 17 years old with multiple sclerosis.

This clonotype was seen a handful of times. A much more abundant neighbour one base away suggests this may be a read error. The chain links TRBV4-1 to TRBJ2-1, with 8 bases aligning to TRBD2. The germline V gene encodes CDR1 MGHRA and CDR2 YSYEKL. The CDR3 has 15 amino acids. The CDR3 nucleotides read TGCGCCAGCAGCCAAGTTGGGACTAGAGCTAATGAGCCGTTCTTC. Encoded protein: CASSQVGTRANEPFF.

This clonotype was seen many times. One end of the junction varies from germline; a read error may be responsible. The V call is TRBV7-2, the J call TRBJ2-4, with 7 bases lining up with TRBD2. Germline V gene lookup returns CDR1 SGHTA and CDR2 FQGNSA. The length of the CDR3 is 19 residues. The CDR3 DNA sequence: TGTGCCAGCAGCCCATCGGGAGGAGGGGTGAGAGTAGCCAAAAACATTCGGTACTTC. Amino acid sequence: CASSPSGGGVRVAKNIRYF.

This clonotype was recorded many times. The chain couples TRBV6-5 to TRBJ1-1; D is unclear. Trimming cost V 4 bases and J 2 bases, with 17 bases left between them. Germline-derived CDR1 and CDR2 are MNHEY and SVGAGI. This CDR3 has 16 residues. DNA for the CDR3: TGTGCCAGCAGTTCAGATACGAGAGGATCAAACACTGAAGCTTTCTTT. It codes for CASSSDTRGSNTEAFF.

The V and J genes are TRBV5-1 and TRBJ2-5; D possibly corresponds to TRBD2 (5 bases). The tail of the sequence fits TRBJ2-7 better, so the J call may be wrong. The CDR3 length is 15 residues. Germline CDR1 and CDR2: SGHRS and YFSETQ. In DNA form, the CDR3 reads TGCGCCAGCAGCTACCGGGGAAGAGGGTTCTACGAGCAGTACTTC. Translation gives CASSYRGRGFYEQYF.

This clonotype has ten or more counts. The chain joins TRBV6-5 to TRBJ2-3; 8 positions match TRBD1. The CDR3 length is 13 residues. CDR1 and CDR2 (germline): MNHEY, SVGAGI. The trim removed 10 bases at V and 2 bases at J, leaving 5 bases unmatched. This CDR3 is CATNRGDTDTQYF. Here the CDR3 DNA reads TGTGCCACGAACAGGGGGGACACAGATACGCAGTATTTT.

Ten or more counts support this clonotype. V usage is TRBV4-2 and J usage is TRBJ2-1; 9 nucleotides agree with TRBD2. Germline V lookup: CDR1 LGHNA, CDR2 YNFKEQ. Unmatched junction bases numbered 7, after V lost 0 bases and J lost 4 bases. This CDR3 is 17 amino acids long. CDR3 sequence (DNA): TGTGCCAGCAGCCAAGAACCCGCGGGGGGGCTTTACAATGAGCAGTTCTTC. Its translation: CASSQEPAGGLYNEQFF.

Of note for this clonotype: It may be a read error: a sequence one base away is much more abundant. This sequence joins TRBV15 and TRBJ2-3; no clear D. This CDR3 has 13 residues. In germline, CDR1 is LNHNV, CDR2 YYDKDF (reference sequence). Here the CDR3 DNA reads TGTGCCACCTGCAGAGTACTCACAGATACGCAGTATTTT. Translating gives CATCRVLTDTQYF. The variable domain in full, with the rest retrieved from reference TRBV15 and TRBJ2-3, is DAMVIQNPRYQVTQFGKPVTLSCSQTLNHNVMYWYQQKSSQAPKLLFHYYDKDFNNEADTPDNFQSRRPNTSFCFLDIRSPGLGDTAMYLCATCRVLTDTQYFGPGTRLTVL.

V and J are TRBV28 and TRBJ2-7; D perhaps matches TRBD2 (8 bases). V was cut by 5 bases and J by 3 bases, with 17 bases left in between. Germline V CDR1 and CDR2: MDHEN, SYDVKM. The CDR3 runs 15 residues. This CDR3 reads CASSPRGREDYEQYF. CDR3 DNA: TGTGCCAGCAGTCCAAGGGGGCGGGAGGACTACGAGCAGTACTTC.

As for this clonotype: This may be a read error: a much more frequent sequence differs by one nucleotide. J is TRBJ2-5 and V is TRBV3-1; D is ambiguous. The DNA end is more similar to TRBJ2-4, so the J call may be wrong. The CDR3 is 15 amino acids. Per the germline V gene, CDR1 is LGHDT and CDR2 is YNNKEL (reference sequence). The CDR3 DNA sequence: TGTGCCAGCAGCCAAACGCGTCCGGCCACAAACATTCAGTACTTC. Encoded protein: CASSQTRPATNIQYF.

To note about this clonotype: This could be a read error, since a much larger clone is one nucleotide away. V gene TRBV29-1 combines with J gene TRBJ2-7; weak D call: TRBD1 (6 bases). From germline, CDR1 is SQVTM and CDR2 ANQGSEA. The CDR3 is 13 residues long. V was clipped by 1 base and J by 7 bases, with 14 bases between them. CDR3 DNA sequence: TGCAGCGTTGAAGGGGGGCTTAATCCTGAGCAGTACTTC. It yields the protein CSVEGGLNPEQYF.

This rearrangement joins TRBV3-1 to TRBJ1-2; 9 bases agree with TRBD1. CDR1 is LGHDT and CDR2 is YNNKEL in the germline V gene (reference sequence). The CDR3 contains 17 residues. J was trimmed by 4 bases and V by 0 bases; bases with no gene match: 9. CDR3 bases: TGTGCCAGCAGCCAAGATTGGGACAGGGAGCGGGCCTATGGCTACACCTTC. Amino acids: CASSQDWDRERAYGYTF.

Regarding this clonotype: One base away lies a much larger clone, so this may be a sequencing read error. This sequence joins TRBV5-1 and TRBJ2-1; D may be TRBD2 (6 bases). Germline V CDR1 and CDR2: SGHRS, YFSETQ. The length of the CDR3 is 15 residues. Trimming stripped 4 bases from V and 6 bases from J, with 17 bases between. The chain's CDR3 is CASSPPTGGFNEQFF. The CDR3 DNA sequence: TGCGCCAGCAGCCCCCCTACAGGAGGGTTCAATGAGCAGTTCTTC.

A note on this clonotype: One end of the junction does not line up with germline, which may come from a read error. The chain joins TRBV6-5 to TRBJ1-3; D is possibly TRBD1 (5 bases). The CDR3 spans 14 residues. The V gene's germline CDR1 is MNHEY and CDR2 SVGAGI. The CDR3 DNA is TGTGCCAGCTCGGACACTTACTCTGGAAGCACCATATATTTT. This sequence encodes CASSDTYSGSTIYF.

To note about this clonotype: This sequence may be a read error, since a much larger clone differs from it by one base. The gene calls are TRBV5-1 and TRBJ2-1, with 9 bases fitting TRBD2. The CDR3 has 14 amino acids. CDR1 is SGHRS, CDR2 YFSETQ, per germline. V dropped 3 bases and J dropped 8; count of bases not matched to a gene: 6. This chain's CDR3 is CASSWGTSRHEQFF. The CDR3 DNA sequence: TGCGCCAGCAGCTGGGGGACTAGCCGCCATGAGCAGTTCTTC.

This clonotype was counted many times. This CDR3 reads CASSQTPTSGGWDTQYF. The CDR3 DNA follows: TGTGCCAGCAGCCAAACCCCGACTAGCGGGGGGTGGGATACGCAGTATTTT. The chain combines TRBV4-2 with TRBJ2-3, with 13 bases that match TRBD2. Germline CDR1 reads LGHNA; CDR2 reads YNFKEQ. V shed 2 bases and J 6 bases; nucleotides not matched to a gene: 8. CDR3 length: 17 amino acids.

There are many counts of this clonotype. The rearrangement joins TRBV14 to TRBJ2-5, with D possibly being TRBD2 (6 bases). The CDR3 length is 15 residues. Germline CDR1 and CDR2: SGHDN and FVKESK. V dropped 0 bases and J dropped 1 base, with 9 bases sitting between them. In DNA form, the CDR3 reads TGTGCCAGCAGCCAAGAGGACTACTTCCAAGAGACCCAGTACTTC. Its translation is CASSQEDYFQETQYF.